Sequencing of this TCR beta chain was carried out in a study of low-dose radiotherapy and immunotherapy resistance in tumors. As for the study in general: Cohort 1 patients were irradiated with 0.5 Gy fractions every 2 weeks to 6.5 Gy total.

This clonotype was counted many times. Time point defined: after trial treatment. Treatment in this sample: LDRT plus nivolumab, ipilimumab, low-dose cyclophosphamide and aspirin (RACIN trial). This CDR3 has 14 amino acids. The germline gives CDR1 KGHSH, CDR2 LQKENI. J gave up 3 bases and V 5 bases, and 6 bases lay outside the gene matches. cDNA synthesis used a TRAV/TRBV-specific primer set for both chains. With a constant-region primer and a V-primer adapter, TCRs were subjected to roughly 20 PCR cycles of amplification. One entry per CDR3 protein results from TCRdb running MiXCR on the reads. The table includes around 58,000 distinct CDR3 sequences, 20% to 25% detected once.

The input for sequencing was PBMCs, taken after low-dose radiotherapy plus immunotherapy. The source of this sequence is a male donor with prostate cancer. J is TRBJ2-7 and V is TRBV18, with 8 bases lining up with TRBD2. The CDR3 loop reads CASSEPTSVYEQYF. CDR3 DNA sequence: TGTGCCAGCTCAGAGCCGACTAGCGTCTACGAGCAGTACTTC.